This record covers a single T cell receptor beta chain. 60 Vbeta and 13 Jbeta primers were used in PCR. Profiling relied on immunoSEQ multiplex PCR, and the TCRdb table lists in-frame clones only, not all of them. Of some 180,000 clones listed, 73% are singletons. The data stem from a study of cytomegalovirus exposure and HLA in healthy donors. Germline values: CDR1 MGHRA, CDR2 YSYEKL. The germline V and J ends were trimmed by 0 bases and 6 bases, with 9 bases remaining between them. This CDR3 contains 14 residues. The chain employs TRBV4-1 and TRBJ1-5; a possible D gene is TRBD1 (5 bases). This TCR was recovered from a woman aged 18-30 years in good health and CMV-seropositive. Sequencing input: PBMCs. The CDR3 here is CASSQDRVRQPQHF. Here the CDR3 DNA reads TGCGCCAGCAGCCAAGACAGGGTTCGTCAGCCCCAGCATTTT.